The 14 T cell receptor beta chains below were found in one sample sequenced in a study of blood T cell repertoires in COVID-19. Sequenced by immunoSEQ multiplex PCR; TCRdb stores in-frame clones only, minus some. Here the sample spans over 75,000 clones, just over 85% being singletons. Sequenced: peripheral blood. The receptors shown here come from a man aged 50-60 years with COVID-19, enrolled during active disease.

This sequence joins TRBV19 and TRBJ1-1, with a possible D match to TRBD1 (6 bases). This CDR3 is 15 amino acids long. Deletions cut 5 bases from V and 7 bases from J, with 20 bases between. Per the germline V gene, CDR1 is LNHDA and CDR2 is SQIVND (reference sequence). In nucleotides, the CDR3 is TGTGCCAGTAGTCCGACCGGGACACTGAGCGGTGAAGCTTTCTTT. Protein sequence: CASSPTGTLSGEAFF.

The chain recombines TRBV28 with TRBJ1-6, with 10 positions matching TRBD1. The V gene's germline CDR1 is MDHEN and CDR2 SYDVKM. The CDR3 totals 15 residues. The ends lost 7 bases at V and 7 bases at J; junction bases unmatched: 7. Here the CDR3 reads CASTIGDRGNSPLHF. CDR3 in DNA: TGTGCCAGCACCATTGGGGACAGGGGCAATTCACCCCTCCACTTT.

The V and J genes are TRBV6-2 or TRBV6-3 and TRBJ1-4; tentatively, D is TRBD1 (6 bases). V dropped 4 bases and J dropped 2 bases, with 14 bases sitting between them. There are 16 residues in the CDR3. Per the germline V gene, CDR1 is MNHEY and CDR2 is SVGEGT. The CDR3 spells CASSSLRQETNEKLFF. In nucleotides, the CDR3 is TGTGCCAGCAGTTCCCTCAGACAGGAGACTAATGAAAAACTGTTTTTT.

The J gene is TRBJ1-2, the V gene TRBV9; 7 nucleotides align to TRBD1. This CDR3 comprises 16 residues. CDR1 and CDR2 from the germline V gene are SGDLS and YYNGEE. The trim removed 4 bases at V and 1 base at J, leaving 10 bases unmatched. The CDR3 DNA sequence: TGTGCCAGCAGCTTAGAGGACAGGACCGTTAACTATGGCTACACCTTC. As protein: CASSLEDRTVNYGYTF.

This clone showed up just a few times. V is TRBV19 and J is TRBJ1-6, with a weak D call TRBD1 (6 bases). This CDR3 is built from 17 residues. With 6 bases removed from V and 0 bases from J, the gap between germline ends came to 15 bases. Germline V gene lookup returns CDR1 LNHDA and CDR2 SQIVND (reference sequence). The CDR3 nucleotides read TGTGCCAGTAGGGAAGGGGGAACCAGCTCCTATAATTCACCCCTCCACTTT. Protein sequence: CASREGGTSSYNSPLHF.

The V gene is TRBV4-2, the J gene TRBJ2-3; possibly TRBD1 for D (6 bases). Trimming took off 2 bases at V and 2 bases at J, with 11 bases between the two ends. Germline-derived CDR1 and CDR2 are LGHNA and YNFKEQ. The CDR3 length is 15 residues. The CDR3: CASSQNRDPTDTQYF. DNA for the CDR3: TGTGCCAGCAGCCAAAACAGGGACCCCACAGATACGCAGTATTTT.

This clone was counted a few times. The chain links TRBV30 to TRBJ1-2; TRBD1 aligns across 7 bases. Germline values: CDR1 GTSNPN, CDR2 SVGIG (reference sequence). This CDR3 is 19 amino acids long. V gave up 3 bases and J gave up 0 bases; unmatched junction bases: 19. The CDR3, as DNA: TGTGCCTGGAGGAACCCCGGGGGAATAGGGACAGCAGCTAACTATGGCTACACCTTC. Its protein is CAWRNPGGIGTAANYGYTF.

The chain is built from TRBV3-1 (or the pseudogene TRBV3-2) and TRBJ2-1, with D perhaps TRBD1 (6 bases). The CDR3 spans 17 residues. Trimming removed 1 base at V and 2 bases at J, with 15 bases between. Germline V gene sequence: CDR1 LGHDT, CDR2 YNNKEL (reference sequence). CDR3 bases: TGTGCCAGCAGCCAAGTAAGGTTTGGGGACACCTACAATGAGCAGTTCTTC. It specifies CASSQVRFGDTYNEQFF.

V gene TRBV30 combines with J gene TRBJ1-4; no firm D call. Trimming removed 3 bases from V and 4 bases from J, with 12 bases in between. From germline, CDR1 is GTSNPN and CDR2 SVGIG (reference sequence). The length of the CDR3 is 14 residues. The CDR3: CAWRGGVINEKLFF. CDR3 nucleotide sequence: TGTGCCTGGAGAGGTGGAGTTATTAATGAAAAACTGTTTTTT.

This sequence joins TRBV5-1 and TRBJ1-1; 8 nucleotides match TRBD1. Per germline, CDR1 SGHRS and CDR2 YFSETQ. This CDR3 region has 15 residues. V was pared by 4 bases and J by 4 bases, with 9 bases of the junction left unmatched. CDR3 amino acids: CASSRTSDRATEAFF. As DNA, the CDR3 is TGCGCCAGCAGCCGTACCTCGGACAGGGCCACTGAAGCTTTCTTT.

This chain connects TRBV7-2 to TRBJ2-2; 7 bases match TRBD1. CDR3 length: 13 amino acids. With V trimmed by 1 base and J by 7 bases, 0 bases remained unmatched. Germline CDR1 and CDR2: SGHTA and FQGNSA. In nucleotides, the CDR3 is TGTGCCAGCAGCTTAGGACAGGGCGGGGAGCTGTTTTTT. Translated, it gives CASSLGQGGELFF.

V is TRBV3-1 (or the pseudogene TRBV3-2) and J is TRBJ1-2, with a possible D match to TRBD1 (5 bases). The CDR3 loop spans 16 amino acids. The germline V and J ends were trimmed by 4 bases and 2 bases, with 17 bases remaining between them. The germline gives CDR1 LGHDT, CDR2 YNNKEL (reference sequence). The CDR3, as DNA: TGTGCCAGCAGCCTAGCCGCTGGGGCGCGGAACTATGGCTACACCTTC. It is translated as CASSLAAGARNYGYTF.

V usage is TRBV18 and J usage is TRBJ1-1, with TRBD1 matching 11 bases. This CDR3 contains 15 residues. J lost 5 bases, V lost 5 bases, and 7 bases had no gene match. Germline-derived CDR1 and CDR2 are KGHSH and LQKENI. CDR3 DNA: TGTGCCAGCTCAAGAAGGGACAGGGGGAATACTGAAGCTTTCTTT. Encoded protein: CASSRRDRGNTEAFF.

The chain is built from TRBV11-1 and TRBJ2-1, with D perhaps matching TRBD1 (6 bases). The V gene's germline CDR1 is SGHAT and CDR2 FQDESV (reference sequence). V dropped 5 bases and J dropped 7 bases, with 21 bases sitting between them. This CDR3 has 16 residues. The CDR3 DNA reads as TGTGCCAGCAGCCCCACCGGACAGTGGTTCGGAAATGAGCAGTTCTTC. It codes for CASSPTGQWFGNEQFF.